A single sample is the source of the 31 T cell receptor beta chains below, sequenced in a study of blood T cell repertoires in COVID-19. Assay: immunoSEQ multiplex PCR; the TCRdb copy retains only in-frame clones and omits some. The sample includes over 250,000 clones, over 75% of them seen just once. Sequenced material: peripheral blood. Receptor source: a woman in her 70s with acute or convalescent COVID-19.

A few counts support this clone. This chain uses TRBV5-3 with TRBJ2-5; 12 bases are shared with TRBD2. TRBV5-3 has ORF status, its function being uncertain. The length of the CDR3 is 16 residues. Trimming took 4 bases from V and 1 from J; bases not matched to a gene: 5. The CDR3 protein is CARSPTSGGLQETQYF. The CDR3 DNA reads TGTGCCAGAAGCCCCACTAGCGGGGGGCTCCAAGAGACCCAGTACTTC.

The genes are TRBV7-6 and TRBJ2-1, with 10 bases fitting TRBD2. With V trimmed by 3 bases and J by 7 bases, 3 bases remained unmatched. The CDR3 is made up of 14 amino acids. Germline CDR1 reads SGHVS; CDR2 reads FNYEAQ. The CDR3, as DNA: TGTGCCAGCAGCTTCAGCGGGGGGGCGAATGAGCAGTTCTTC. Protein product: CASSFSGGANEQFF.

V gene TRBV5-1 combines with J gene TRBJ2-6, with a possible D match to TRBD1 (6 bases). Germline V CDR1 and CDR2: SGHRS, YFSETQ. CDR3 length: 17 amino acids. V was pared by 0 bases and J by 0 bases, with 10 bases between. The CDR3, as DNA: TGCGCCAGCAGCTTGGGCACAGGGAACTCTGGGGCCAACGTCCTGACTTTC. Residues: CASSLGTGNSGANVLTF.

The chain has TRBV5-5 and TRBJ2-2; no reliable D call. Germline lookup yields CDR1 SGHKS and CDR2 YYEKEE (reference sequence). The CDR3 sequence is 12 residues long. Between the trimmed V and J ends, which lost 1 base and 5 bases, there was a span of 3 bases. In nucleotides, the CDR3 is TGTGCCAGCAGCTTGTCTACCGGGGAGCTGTTTTTT. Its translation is CASSLSTGELFF.

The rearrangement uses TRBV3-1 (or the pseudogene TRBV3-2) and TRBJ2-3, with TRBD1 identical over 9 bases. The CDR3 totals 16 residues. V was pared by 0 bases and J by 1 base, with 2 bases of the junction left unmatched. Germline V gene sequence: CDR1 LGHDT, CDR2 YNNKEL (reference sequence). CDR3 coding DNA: TGTGCCAGCAGCCAAGATCGGACAGGGGGCACAGATACGCAGTATTTT. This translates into CASSQDRTGGTDTQYF.

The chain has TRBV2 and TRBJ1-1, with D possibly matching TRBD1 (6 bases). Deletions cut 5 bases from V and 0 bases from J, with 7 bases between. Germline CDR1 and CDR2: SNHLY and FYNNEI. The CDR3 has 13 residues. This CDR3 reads CASSKGVNTEAFF. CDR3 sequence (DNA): TGTGCCAGCAGTAAGGGGGTGAACACTGAAGCTTTCTTT.

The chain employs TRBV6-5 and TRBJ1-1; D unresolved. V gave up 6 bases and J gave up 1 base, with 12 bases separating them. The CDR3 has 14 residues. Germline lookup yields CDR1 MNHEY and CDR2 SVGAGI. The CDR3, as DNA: TGTGCCAGCAGGCGACAAGTCGGGAACACTGAAGCTTTCTTT. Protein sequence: CASRRQVGNTEAFF.

CDR3 DNA sequence: TGTGCCAGCAGCTCCCTTCGGGGGGCGGGAAACACCATATATTTT. Translation gives CASSSLRGAGNTIYF. V is TRBV11-2 and J is TRBJ1-3; D might be TRBD1 (6 bases). This CDR3 is 15 amino acids long. Germline-derived CDR1 and CDR2 are SGHAT and FQNNGV. V gave up 4 bases and J gave up 4 bases, with 14 bases separating them.

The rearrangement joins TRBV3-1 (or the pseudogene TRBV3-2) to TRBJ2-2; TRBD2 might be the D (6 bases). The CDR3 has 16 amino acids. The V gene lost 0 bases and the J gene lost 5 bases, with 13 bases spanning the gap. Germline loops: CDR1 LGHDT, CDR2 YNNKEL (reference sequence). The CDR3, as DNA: TGTGCCAGCAGCCAAGATCACCAGGGAGGAACCGGGGAGCTGTTTTTT. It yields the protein CASSQDHQGGTGELFF.

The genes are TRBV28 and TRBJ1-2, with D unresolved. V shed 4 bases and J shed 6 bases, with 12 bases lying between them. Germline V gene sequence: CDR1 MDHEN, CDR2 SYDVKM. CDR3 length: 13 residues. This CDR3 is CASSYPGWNGYTF. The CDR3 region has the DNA TGTGCCAGCAGTTACCCCGGGTGGAATGGCTACACCTTC.

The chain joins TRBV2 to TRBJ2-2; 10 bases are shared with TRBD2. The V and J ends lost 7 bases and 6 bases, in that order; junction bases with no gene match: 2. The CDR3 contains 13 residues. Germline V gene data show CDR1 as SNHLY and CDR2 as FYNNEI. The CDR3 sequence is CASKRGGPGELFF. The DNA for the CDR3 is TGTGCCAGCAAGCGGGGGGGCCCCGGGGAGCTGTTTTTT.

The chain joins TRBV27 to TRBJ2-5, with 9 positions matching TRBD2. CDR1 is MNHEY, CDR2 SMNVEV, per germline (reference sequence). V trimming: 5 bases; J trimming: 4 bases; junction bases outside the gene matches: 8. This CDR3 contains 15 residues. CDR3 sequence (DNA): TGTGCCAGCAGTCCCAATAGCGGGGGAAGAGAGACCCAGTACTTC. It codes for CASSPNSGGRETQYF.

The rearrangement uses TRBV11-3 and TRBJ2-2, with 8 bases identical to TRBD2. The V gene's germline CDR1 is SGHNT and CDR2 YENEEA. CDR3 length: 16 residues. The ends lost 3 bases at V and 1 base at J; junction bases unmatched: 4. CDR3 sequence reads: CASSFGAGGNTGELFF. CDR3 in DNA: TGTGCCAGCAGCTTTGGTGCGGGGGGGAACACCGGGGAGCTGTTTTTT.

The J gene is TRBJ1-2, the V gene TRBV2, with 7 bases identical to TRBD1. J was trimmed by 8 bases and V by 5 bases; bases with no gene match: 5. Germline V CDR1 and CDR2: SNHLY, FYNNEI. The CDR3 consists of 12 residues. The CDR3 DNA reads TGTGCCAGCAGTCGGGACAGTAGCGGCTACACCTTC. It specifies CASSRDSSGYTF. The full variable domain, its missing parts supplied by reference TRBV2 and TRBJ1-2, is EPEVTQTPSHQVTQMGQEVILRCVPISNHLYFYWYRQILGQKVEFLVSFYNNEISEKSEIFDDQFSVERPDGSNFTLKIRSTKLEDSAMYFCASSRDSSGYTFGSGTRLTVV.

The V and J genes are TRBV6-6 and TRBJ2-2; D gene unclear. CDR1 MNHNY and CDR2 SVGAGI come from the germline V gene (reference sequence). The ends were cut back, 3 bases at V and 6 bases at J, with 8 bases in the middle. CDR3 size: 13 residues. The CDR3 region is CASSYVSSGELFF. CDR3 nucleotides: TGTGCCAGCAGTTATGTGAGCTCCGGGGAGCTGTTTTTT.

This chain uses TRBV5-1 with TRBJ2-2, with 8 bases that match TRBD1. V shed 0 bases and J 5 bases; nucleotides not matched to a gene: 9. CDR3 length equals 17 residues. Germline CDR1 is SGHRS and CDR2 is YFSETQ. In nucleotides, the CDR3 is TGCGCCAGCAGCTTGGCCGGACAGGGCGAACGGACCGGGGAGCTGTTTTTT. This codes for CASSLAGQGERTGELFF.

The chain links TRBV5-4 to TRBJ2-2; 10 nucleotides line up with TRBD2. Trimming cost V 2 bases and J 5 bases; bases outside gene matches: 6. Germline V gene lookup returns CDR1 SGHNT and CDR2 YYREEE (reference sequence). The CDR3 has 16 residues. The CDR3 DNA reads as TGTGCCAGCAGCTTTAAGCGGGGGGGCGGTACCGGGGAGCTGTTTTTT. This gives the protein CASSFKRGGGTGELFF. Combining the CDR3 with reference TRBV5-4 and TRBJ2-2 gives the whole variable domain ETGVTQSPTHLIKTRGQQVTLRCSSQSGHNTVSWYQQALGQGPQFIFQYYREEENGRGNFPPRFSGLQFPNYSSELNVNALELDDSALYLCASSFKRGGGTGELFFGEGSRLTVL.

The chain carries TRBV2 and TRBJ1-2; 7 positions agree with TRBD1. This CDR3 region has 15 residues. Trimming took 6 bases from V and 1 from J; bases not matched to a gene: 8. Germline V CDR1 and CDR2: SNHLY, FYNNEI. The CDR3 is CASRSGDRLNYGYTF. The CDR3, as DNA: TGTGCCAGCAGATCAGGGGACAGACTTAACTATGGCTACACCTTC.

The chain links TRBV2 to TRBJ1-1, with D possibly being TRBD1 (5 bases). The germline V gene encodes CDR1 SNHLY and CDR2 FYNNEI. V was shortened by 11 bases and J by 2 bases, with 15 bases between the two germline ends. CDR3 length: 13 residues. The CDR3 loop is CASARDINTEAFF. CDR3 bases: TGTGCCTCCGCCAGGGATATAAACACTGAAGCTTTCTTT. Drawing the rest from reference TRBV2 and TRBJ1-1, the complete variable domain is EPEVTQTPSHQVTQMGQEVILRCVPISNHLYFYWYRQILGQKVEFLVSFYNNEISEKSEIFDDQFSVERPDGSNFTLKIRSTKLEDSAMYFCASARDINTEAFFGQGTRLTVV.

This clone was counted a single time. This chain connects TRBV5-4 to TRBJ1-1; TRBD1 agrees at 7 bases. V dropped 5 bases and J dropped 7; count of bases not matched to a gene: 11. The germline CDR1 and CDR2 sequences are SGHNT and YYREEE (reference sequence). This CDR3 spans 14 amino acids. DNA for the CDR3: TGTGCCAGCAGAAACGCGAGAGGGGGCCGTGAAGCTTTCTTT. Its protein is CASRNARGGREAFF.

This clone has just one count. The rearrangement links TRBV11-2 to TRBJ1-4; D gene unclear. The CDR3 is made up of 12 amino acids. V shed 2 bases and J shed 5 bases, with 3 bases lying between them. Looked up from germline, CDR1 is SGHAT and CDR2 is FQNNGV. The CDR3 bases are TGTGCCAGCAGCTTACTGAATGAAAAACTGTTTTTT. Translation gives CASSLLNEKLFF.

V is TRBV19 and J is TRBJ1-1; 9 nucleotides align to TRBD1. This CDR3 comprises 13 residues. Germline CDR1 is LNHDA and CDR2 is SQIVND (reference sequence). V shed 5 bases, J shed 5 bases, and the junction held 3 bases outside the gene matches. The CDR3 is CASSGQGRTEAFF. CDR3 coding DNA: TGTGCCAGTAGTGGACAGGGGAGGACTGAAGCTTTCTTT. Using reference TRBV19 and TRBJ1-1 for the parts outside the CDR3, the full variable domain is DGGITQSPKYLFRKEGQNVTLSCEQNLNHDAMYWYRQDPGQGLRLIYYSQIVNDFQKGDIAEGYSVSREKKESFPLTVTSAQKNPTAFYLCASSGQGRTEAFFGQGTRLTVV.

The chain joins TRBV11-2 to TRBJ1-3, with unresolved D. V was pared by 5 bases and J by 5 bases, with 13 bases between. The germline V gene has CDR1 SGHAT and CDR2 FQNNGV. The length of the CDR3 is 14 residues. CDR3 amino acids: CASSLGSKRNTIYF. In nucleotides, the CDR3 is TGTGCCAGCAGCCTAGGCTCTAAACGAAACACCATATATTTT.

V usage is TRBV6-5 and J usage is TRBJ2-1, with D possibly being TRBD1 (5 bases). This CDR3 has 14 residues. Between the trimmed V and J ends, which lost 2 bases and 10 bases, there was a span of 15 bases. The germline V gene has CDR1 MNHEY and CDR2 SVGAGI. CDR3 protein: CASSYAGRNREQFF. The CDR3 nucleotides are TGTGCCAGCAGTTACGCAGGGCGTAACAGGGAGCAGTTCTTC.

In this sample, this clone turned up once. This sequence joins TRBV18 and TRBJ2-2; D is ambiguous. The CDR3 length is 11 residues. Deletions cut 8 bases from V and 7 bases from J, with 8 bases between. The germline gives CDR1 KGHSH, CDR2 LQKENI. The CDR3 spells CASTDSGELFF. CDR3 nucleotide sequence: TGTGCCAGCACCGATAGCGGGGAGCTGTTTTTT.

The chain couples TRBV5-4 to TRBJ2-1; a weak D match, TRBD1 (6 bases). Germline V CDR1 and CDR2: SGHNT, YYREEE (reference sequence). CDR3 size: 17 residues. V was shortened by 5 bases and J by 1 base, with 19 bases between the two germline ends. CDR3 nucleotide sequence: TGTGCCAGCAGAAACTCCCTGGACAGTTATTCCTACAATGAGCAGTTCTTC. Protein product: CASRNSLDSYSYNEQFF.

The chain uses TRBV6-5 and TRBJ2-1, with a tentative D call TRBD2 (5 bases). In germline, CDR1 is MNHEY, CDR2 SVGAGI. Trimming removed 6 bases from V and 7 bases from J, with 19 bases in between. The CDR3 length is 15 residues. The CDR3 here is CASSPLAEGKNEQFF. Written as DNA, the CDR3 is TGTGCCAGCAGCCCCCTCGCAGAGGGCAAGAATGAGCAGTTCTTC.

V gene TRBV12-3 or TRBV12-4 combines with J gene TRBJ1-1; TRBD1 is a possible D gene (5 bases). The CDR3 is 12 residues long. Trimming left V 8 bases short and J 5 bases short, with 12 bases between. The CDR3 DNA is TGTGCCAGCGGCAGGGCGAGGACTGAAGCTTTCTTT. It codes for CASGRARTEAFF.

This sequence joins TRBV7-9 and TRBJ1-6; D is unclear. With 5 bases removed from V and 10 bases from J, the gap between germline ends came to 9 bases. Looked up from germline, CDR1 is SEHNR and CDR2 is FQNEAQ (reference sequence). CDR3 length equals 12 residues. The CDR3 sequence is CASSPRGSPLHF. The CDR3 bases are TGTGCCAGCAGCCCCCGGGGATCACCCCTCCACTTT.

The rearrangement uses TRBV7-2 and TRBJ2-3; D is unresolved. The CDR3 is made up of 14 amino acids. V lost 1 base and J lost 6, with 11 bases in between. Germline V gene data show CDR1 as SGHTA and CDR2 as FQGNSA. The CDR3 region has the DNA TGTGCCAGCAGCTTAGGCTGGCAAGTGGATACGCAGTATTTT. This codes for CASSLGWQVDTQYF.

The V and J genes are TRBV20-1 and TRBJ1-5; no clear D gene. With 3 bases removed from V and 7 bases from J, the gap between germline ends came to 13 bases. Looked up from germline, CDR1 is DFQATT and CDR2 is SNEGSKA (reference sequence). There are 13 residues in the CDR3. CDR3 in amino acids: CSASSELRQPQHF. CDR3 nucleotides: TGCAGTGCTAGTTCCGAGTTGCGGCAGCCCCAGCATTTT.